The T cell receptor (beta chain) described here comes from a study of blood T cell repertoires in COVID-19. Study in general: Researchers got acute and convalescent COVID-19 samples from the United States, Italy and Spain.

Self-reported history from a screening survey and questionnaire set each donor's cohort. Data came from immunoSEQ multiplex PCR; TCRdb stores just in-frame clones and leaves some out. The profile shows a few hundred thousand clones, 87% of them singletons. V gave up 6 bases and J gave up 3 bases, with 16 bases separating them. This CDR3 is 15 amino acids long. Germline values: CDR1 MNHEY, CDR2 SVGAGI. The TCR comes from a man aged 18 to 30 with acute COVID-19. Sequencing was done on a sample of PBMCs or T cells enriched from blood (not recorded which). This rearrangement joins TRBV6-5 to TRBJ2-3; D is possibly TRBD2 (5 bases). The CDR3, as DNA: TGTGCCAGCAGGGGTCACGGGATAGGAACAGATACGCAGTATTTT. Translating it yields CASRGHGIGTDTQYF.